Below, 9 T cell receptor beta chains from the same sample are listed, as sequenced in a study of human T cells and chemical hapten exposure. This sample's time point: pre-sensitization, week 0. The treatment is: therapeutic diphenylcyclopropenone sensitization with weekly scalp DPC. In TCRdb, the RACE reads were re-called with MiXCR into one record per CDR3 protein. Of a few hundred thousand distinct CDR3 sequences in the sample, approximately 8.4% were seen once. Sequences were derived from whole blood, sampled in connection with sensitization to the hapten diphenylcyclopropenone (DPC). The receptors here all came from a middle-aged woman with alopecia areata. Some clones in this sample may be carry-over from other donors' samples.

This clonotype was detected many times. The gene calls are TRBV28 and TRBJ2-5, with 12 bases fitting TRBD2. CDR3 size: 18 residues. Losses at the gene ends were 5 bases for V and 3 bases for J; bases not matched to a gene: 13. Germline CDR1 MDHEN, CDR2 SYDVKM. The chain's CDR3 is CASSQKYRTSGVKETQYF. The CDR3 region has the DNA TGTGCCAGCAGTCAAAAGTACCGGACTAGCGGGGTAAAAGAGACCCAGTACTTC.

This clonotype was observed a few times. J is TRBJ2-2 and V is TRBV20-1; D may be TRBD1 (5 bases). This CDR3 region has 12 residues. CDR1 is DFQATT, CDR2 SNEGSKA, per germline (reference sequence). V was pared by 6 bases and J by 6 bases, with 11 bases between. The CDR3, as DNA: TGCAGTGCCAGAATGGGGCCCGGGGAGCTGTTTTTT. Translation: CSARMGPGELFF.

The rearrangement uses TRBV5-1 and TRBJ2-1; D could derive from TRBD1 or TRBD2 (6 bases each). From germline, CDR1 is SGHRS and CDR2 YFSETQ. The V end lost 0 bases, the J end lost 3 bases, and 13 bases lay between the germline ends. CDR3 length: 16 residues. The DNA for the CDR3 is TGCGCCAGCAGCTTGGGCGGAGGGGGAGGCTACAATGAGCAGTTCTTC. Encoded protein: CASSLGGGGGYNEQFF.

This clonotype was recorded at least ten times. V gene TRBV12-3 or TRBV12-4 combines with J gene TRBJ2-2; 8 nucleotides align to TRBD1. The CDR3 extends over 12 amino acids. With 6 bases clipped from V and 9 bases from J, the junction kept 3 bases outside the gene matches. CDR3 DNA: TGTGCCAGCAGGGACAGGGTCCGGGAGCTGTTTTTT. Translation gives CASRDRVRELFF.

The chain joins TRBV7-3 to TRBJ2-7; TRBD2 is a possible D gene (5 bases). The CDR3 is 12 amino acids. Germline lookup yields CDR1 SGHTA and CDR2 FQGTGA. The V gene lost 8 bases and the J gene lost 6 bases, with 14 bases spanning the gap. CDR3 region: CASPGERGEQYF. CDR3 DNA: TGTGCCAGCCCCGGGGAAAGAGGCGAGCAGTACTTC.

This clonotype was detected only a few times. J is TRBJ2-7 and V is TRBV6-1, with D perhaps being TRBD1 or TRBD2 (5 bases each). Trimming pared 6 bases from V and 6 bases from J, leaving 18 bases between. The CDR3 has 14 amino acids. In germline, CDR1 is MNHNS, CDR2 SASEGT. The CDR3 here is CASRLASGTPEQYF. In DNA, the CDR3 is TGTGCCAGCAGGCTCGCCTCAGGGACGCCCGAGCAGTACTTC.

This clonotype was detected a few times. The gene calls are TRBV6-6 and TRBJ1-4, with D unclear. Per germline, CDR1 MNHNY and CDR2 SVGAGI (reference sequence). CDR3 length: 12 amino acids. CDR3 in DNA: TGTGCTTCTCGGAGGGAGGCTGAAAAACTGTTTTTT. It specifies CASRREAEKLFF.

This clonotype was seen a few times. J is TRBJ2-7 and V is TRBV5-6; no reliable D call. The V and J ends lost 4 bases and 6 bases respectively, with 14 bases between them. CDR1 SGHDT and CDR2 YYEEEE come from the germline V gene. The CDR3 has 13 amino acids. The CDR3 DNA is TGTGCCAGCAGCCCGAGGAGAGGTCCCGAGCAGTACTTC. Its translation is CASSPRRGPEQYF.

Ten or more counts support this clonotype. The chain uses TRBV28 and TRBJ2-1; D is ambiguous. Deletions cut 6 bases from V and 4 bases from J, with 13 bases between. Per the germline V gene, CDR1 is MDHEN and CDR2 is SYDVKM. The CDR3 sequence is 14 residues long. CDR3 DNA: TGTGCCAGCAGCCTCGCGATCCGATACAATGAGCAGTTCTTC. This codes for CASSLAIRYNEQFF.